This T cell receptor (beta chain) was sequenced in a study of blood T cell repertoires in COVID-19. TCRdb's copy holds only in-frame clones and misses some; the assay was immunoSEQ multiplex PCR. The table has roughly 140,000 clones, approximately 87% seen once. The CDR3 runs 17 residues. Germline CDR1 SGDLS, CDR2 YYNGEE. J lost 3 bases, V lost 4 bases, and 8 bases had no gene match. What was sequenced was PBMCs or T cells enriched from blood (not recorded which). J is TRBJ2-2 and V is TRBV9; 11 nucleotides agree with TRBD1. This receptor was taken from a woman in her twenties or thirties with acute COVID-19. DNA of the CDR3: TGTGCCAGCAGCACCGGACAGGGGGCTGGGTACACCGGGGAGCTGTTTTTT. Amino acid sequence: CASSTGQGAGYTGELFF.